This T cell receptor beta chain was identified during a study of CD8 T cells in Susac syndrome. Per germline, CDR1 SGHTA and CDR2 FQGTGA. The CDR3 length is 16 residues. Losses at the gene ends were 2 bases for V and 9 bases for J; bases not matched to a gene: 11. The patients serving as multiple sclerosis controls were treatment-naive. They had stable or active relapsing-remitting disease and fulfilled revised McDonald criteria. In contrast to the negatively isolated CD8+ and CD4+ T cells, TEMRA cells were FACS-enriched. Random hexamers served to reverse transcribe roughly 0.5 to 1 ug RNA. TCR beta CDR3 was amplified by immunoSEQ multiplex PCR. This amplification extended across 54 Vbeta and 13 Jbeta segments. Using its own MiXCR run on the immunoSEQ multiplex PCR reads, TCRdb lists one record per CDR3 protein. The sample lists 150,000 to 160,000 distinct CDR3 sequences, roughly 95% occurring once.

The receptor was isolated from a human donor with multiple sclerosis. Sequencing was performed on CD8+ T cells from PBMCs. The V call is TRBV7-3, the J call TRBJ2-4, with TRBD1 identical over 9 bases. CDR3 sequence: CASSLDPGTGRTIQYF. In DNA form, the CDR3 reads TGTGCCAGCAGCTTAGACCCCGGGACAGGGCGAACCATTCAGTACTTC.